The 17 T cell receptor beta chains below were found in one sample sequenced in a study of cytotoxic CD8 clonotypes in ibrutinib-treated CLL (dated by TCRdb to the early 2020s). The sample's time point label is to be understood as: progressive disease on ibrutinib. Libraries were made using the immunoSEQ multiplex PCR assay. Imported from immuneACCESS, the table was reduced by TCRdb to in-frame sequences with V and J called. These copies leave out some clones; in studies compared against another copy, an unresolved V gene accounts for under half, and the cause of the remainder is not known. The sample profile shows about 270,000 clones; roughly four fifths of them were found once. About 5.3% of the sample belongs to the ten largest clones. This specimen was PBMCs, taken at disease progression, from a patient treated with ibrutinib. The receptors derive from a human donor with chronic lymphocytic leukemia.

The chain combines TRBV5-1 with TRBJ2-7, with 8 bases fitting TRBD1. The CDR3 totals 14 residues. Germline-derived CDR1 and CDR2 are SGHRS and YFSETQ. The trim removed 4 bases at V and 3 bases at J, leaving 6 bases unmatched. CDR3 in DNA: TGCGCCAGCAGCGGGGCCGGGACAGGCTACGAGCAGTACTTC. Encoded protein: CASSGAGTGYEQYF.

The chain joins TRBV9 to TRBJ2-5; 9 nucleotides agree with TRBD1. The CDR3 has 13 residues. The germline gives CDR1 SGDLS, CDR2 YYNGEE. Germline trimming cut 4 bases from V and 6 bases from J; bases unmatched to any gene: 4. CDR3 DNA: TGTGCCAGCAGCACGGGACAGGGCCAGACCCAGTACTTC. It is translated as CASSTGQGQTQYF.

The chain carries TRBV4-1 and TRBJ1-5, with 7 nucleotides matching TRBD1. V shed 3 bases and J 7 bases; nucleotides not matched to a gene: 12. In germline, CDR1 is MGHRA, CDR2 YSYEKL. The CDR3 runs to 16 residues. The CDR3 DNA is TGCGCCAGCAGCCAGAGACAGGTTGCAGGGGGGCAGCCCCAGCATTTT. It encodes CASSQRQVAGGQPQHF.

The chain uses TRBV5-1 and TRBJ2-7; the D gene is possibly TRBD1 (6 bases). The germline gives CDR1 SGHRS, CDR2 YFSETQ. The V gene lost 4 bases and the J gene lost 9 bases, with 17 bases spanning the gap. The CDR3 runs to 13 residues. The chain's CDR3 is CASSLNREILQYF. DNA for the CDR3: TGCGCCAGCAGCCTAAACAGGGAAATCTTGCAGTACTTC.

This clone was picked up a small number of times. The chain has TRBV2 and TRBJ1-1, with a weak D call TRBD1 (6 bases). The CDR3 loop spans 13 amino acids. V lost 7 bases and J 4 bases, leaving 13 bases between the germline ends. Germline assignment: CDR1 SNHLY and CDR2 FYNNEI. The CDR3 DNA reads as TGTGCCAGCACCGAGGGGGGAGGCACTGAAGCTTTCTTT. The encoded protein is CASTEGGGTEAFF.

The chain carries TRBV11-3 and TRBJ2-2, with D perhaps matching TRBD1 (6 bases). The CDR3 spans 16 residues. Germline V CDR1 and CDR2: SGHNT, YENEEA. Trimming left V 3 bases short and J 1 base short, with 12 bases between. CDR3 amino acids: CASSFRGHLNTGELFF. In nucleotides, the CDR3 is TGTGCCAGCAGCTTTAGGGGACATTTGAACACCGGGGAGCTGTTTTTT.

This clone was observed once. The rearrangement joins TRBV7-9 to TRBJ1-1, with D perhaps TRBD1 (5 bases). Germline V gene sequence: CDR1 SEHNR, CDR2 FQNEAQ (reference sequence). The CDR3 consists of 16 residues. Trimming stripped 2 bases from V and 5 bases from J, with 18 bases between. The CDR3 sequence: CASSLISGRAGTEAFF. The CDR3 region has the DNA TGTGCCAGCAGCTTAATTTCAGGCAGGGCAGGTACTGAAGCTTTCTTT.

The count of this clone is one. CDR3 amino acids: CASSFRTGYNEQFF. The CDR3 coding sequence is TGTGCCAGCAGCTTCAGGACGGGATACAATGAGCAGTTCTTC. V and J are TRBV11-2 and TRBJ2-1, with a tentative D call TRBD2 (5 bases). The germline V gene has CDR1 SGHAT and CDR2 FQNNGV. V was trimmed by 3 bases and J by 4 bases, leaving 10 bases between them. The CDR3 has 14 residues.

The V and J genes are TRBV5-1 and TRBJ1-1; the match to TRBD1 covers 7 bases. Germline CDR1 and CDR2: SGHRS and YFSETQ. The CDR3 contains 15 residues. V was pared by 2 bases and J by 1 base, with 5 bases of the junction left unmatched. CDR3 bases: TGCGCCAGCAGCTTAGCCGGGACAGCGAACACTGAAGCTTTCTTT. As protein: CASSLAGTANTEAFF.

V usage is TRBV27 and J usage is TRBJ2-2, with 8 bases identical to TRBD2. Trimming took 9 bases from V and 0 from J; bases not matched to a gene: 9. The length of the CDR3 is 16 residues. The germline V gene has CDR1 MNHEY and CDR2 SMNVEV (reference sequence). The CDR3, as DNA: TGTGCCAGTTCCCTACTAGCGGTCGCGAACACCGGGGAGCTGTTTTTT. Its translation: CASSLLAVANTGELFF.

The genes are TRBV4-3 and TRBJ1-2; D not resolved. CDR3 size: 14 residues. The germline V gene has CDR1 LGHNA and CDR2 YSLEER. With 2 bases removed from V and 4 bases from J, the gap between germline ends came to 11 bases. This CDR3 reads CASSQMGIAYGYTF. For the CDR3, the DNA is TGCGCCAGCAGCCAAATGGGGATTGCCTATGGCTACACCTTC.

This chain joins TRBV10-3 and TRBJ1-2; a possible D gene is TRBD1 (6 bases). Per germline, CDR1 ENHRY and CDR2 SYGVKD. The V and J ends lost 4 bases and 5 bases respectively, with 8 bases between them. The CDR3 length is 12 residues. The CDR3 protein is CAISGTEYGYTF. CDR3 coding DNA: TGTGCCATCAGTGGGACAGAATATGGCTACACCTTC.

The chain has TRBV19 and TRBJ1-3; unclear D gene. The CDR3 totals 12 residues. The germline V and J ends were trimmed by 3 bases and 3 bases, with 3 bases remaining between them. The germline CDR1 and CDR2 sequences are LNHDA and SQIVND (reference sequence). DNA of the CDR3: TGTGCCAGTAGTATTGGTGGAAACACCATATATTTT. This codes for CASSIGGNTIYF. The full variable domain, with the rest looked up from reference TRBV19 and TRBJ1-3, is DGGITQSPKYLFRKEGQNVTLSCEQNLNHDAMYWYRQDPGQGLRLIYYSQIVNDFQKGDIAEGYSVSREKKESFPLTVTSAQKNPTAFYLCASSIGGNTIYFGEGSWLTVV.

The V gene is TRBV5-5, the J gene TRBJ2-3; 8 bases align to TRBD1. This CDR3 has 16 residues. Germline values: CDR1 SGHKS, CDR2 YYEKEE (reference sequence). Trimming at V came to 6 bases and at J to 1 base, leaving 10 bases not matched to a gene. CDR3 loop: CASKLLGQGGTDTQYF. In nucleotides, the CDR3 is TGTGCCAGCAAGCTTTTAGGACAGGGTGGCACAGATACGCAGTATTTT.

CDR3 in DNA: TGTGCCAGCAGCTTAGTACCCGGCGACGGCGAGCAGTACTTC. It translates to CASSLVPGDGEQYF. The chain carries TRBV7-6 and TRBJ2-7; D remains unclear. Germline V gives CDR1 SGHVS, CDR2 FNYEAQ. V was pared by 1 base and J by 6 bases, with 13 bases between. There are 14 residues in the CDR3.

This sequence joins TRBV4-1 and TRBJ2-2; D unclear. The germline V gene encodes CDR1 MGHRA and CDR2 YSYEKL. The CDR3 length is 13 residues. Trimming removed 3 bases from V and 9 bases from J, with 11 bases in between. The CDR3 nucleotides read TGCGCCAGCAGCCAGGAGAGTTGGCGGGAGCTGTTTTTT. Translated, it gives CASSQESWRELFF.

This chain links TRBV5-5 with TRBJ1-5; 10 nucleotides agree with TRBD1. Unmatched junction bases numbered 6, after V lost 3 bases and J lost 3 bases. The germline V gene encodes CDR1 SGHKS and CDR2 YYEKEE (reference sequence). The CDR3 loop spans 16 amino acids. The CDR3 spells CASSSWGTGVNQPQHF. The CDR3 bases are TGTGCCAGCAGCTCTTGGGGGACAGGGGTCAATCAGCCCCAGCATTTT.